The 3 T cell receptor beta chains listed next were all sequenced from one sample in a study of long-term antiretroviral therapy in people with HIV. Version v3.0 of the immunoSEQ assay ran at survey level. Data came from immunoSEQ multiplex PCR; TCRdb stores just in-frame clones and leaves some out. The repertoire has 30,000 to 50,000 clones, roughly nine tenths of them found once; the top ten carry under 4.5%. Sequencing used unsorted PBMCs, obtained 1.2 years after starting antiretroviral therapy. The receptors were sampled from a woman aged 45-65 years with HIV.

This sequence joins TRBV5-6 and TRBJ1-2; 7 bases map to TRBD1. Germline CDR1 and CDR2: SGHDT and YYEEEE. V lost 2 bases to trimming and J lost 3 bases; unmatched junction nucleotides: 7. The CDR3 runs to 15 residues. The CDR3 DNA reads TGTGCCAGCAGCTTCTTTGGGCAGGGGGACTATGGCTACACCTTC. Translated, it gives CASSFFGQGDYGYTF.

Comment on this clone: The junction differs from germline at one of its ends, possibly a read error. This chain links TRBV14 with TRBJ2-7; 10 bases are shared with TRBD1. Per the germline V gene, CDR1 is SGHDN and CDR2 is FVKESK. The CDR3 extends over 13 amino acids. The CDR3 here is CASRDRGSSEQYF. The DNA for the CDR3 is TGTGCCAGCCGGGACAGGGGTTCCTCCGAGCAGTACTTC.

This clone was observed once. This rearrangement joins TRBV6-5 to TRBJ1-6, with 7 bases fitting TRBD1. CDR3 length: 15 residues. Germline CDR1 MNHEY, CDR2 SVGAGI. V was pared by 6 bases and J by 10 bases, with 12 bases of the junction left unmatched. The CDR3 region is CASSLLGQTLSPLHF. The DNA of the CDR3 is TGTGCCAGCAGCCTGCTGGGACAGACATTGTCACCCCTCCACTTT.